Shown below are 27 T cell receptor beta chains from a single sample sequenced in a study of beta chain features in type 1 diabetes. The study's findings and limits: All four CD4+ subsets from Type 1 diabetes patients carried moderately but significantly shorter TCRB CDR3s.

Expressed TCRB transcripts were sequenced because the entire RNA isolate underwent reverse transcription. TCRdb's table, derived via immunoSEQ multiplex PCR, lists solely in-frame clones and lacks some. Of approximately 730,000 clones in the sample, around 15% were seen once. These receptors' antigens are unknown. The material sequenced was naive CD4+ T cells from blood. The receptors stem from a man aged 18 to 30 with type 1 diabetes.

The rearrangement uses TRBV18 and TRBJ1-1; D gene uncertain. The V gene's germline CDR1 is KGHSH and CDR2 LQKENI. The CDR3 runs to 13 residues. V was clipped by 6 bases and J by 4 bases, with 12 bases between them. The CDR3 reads CASSTRVGTEAFF. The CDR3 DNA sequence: TGTGCCAGCTCCACTCGGGTAGGCACTGAAGCTTTCTTT.

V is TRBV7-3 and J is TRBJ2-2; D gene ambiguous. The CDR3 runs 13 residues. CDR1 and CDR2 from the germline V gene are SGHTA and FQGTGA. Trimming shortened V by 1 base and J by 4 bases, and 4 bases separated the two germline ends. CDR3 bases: TGTGCCAGCAGCTTAAGCAGCACCGGGGAGCTGTTTTTT. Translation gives CASSLSSTGELFF.

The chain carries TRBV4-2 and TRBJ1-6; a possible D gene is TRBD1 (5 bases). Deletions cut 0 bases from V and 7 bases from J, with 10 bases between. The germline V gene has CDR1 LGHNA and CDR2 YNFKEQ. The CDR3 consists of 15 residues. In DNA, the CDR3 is TGTGCCAGCAGCCAAGATAGGGGTAAAAATTCACCCCTCCACTTT. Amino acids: CASSQDRGKNSPLHF.

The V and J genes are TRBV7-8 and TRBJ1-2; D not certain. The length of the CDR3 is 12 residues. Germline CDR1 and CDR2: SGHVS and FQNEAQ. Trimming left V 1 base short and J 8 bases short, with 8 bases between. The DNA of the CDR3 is TGTGCCAGCAGCTTAGATAGGGCAGGCTACACCTTC. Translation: CASSLDRAGYTF.

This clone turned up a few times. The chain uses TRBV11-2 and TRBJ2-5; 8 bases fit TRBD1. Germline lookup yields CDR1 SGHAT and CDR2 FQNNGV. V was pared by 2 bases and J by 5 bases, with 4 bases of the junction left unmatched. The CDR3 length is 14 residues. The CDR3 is CASSLRTGRETQYF. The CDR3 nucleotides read TGTGCCAGCAGCTTACGGACAGGGAGGGAGACCCAGTACTTC.

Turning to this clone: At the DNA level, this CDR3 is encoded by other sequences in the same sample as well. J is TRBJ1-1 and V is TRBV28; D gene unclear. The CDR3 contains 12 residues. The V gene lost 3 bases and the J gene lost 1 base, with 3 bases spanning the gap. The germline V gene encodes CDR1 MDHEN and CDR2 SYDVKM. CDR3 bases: TGTGCCAGCAGTTTGAGGAACACTGAAGCTTTCTTT. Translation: CASSLRNTEAFF.

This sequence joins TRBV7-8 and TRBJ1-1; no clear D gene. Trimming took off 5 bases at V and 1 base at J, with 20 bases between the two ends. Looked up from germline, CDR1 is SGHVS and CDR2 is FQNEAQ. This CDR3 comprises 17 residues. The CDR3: CASSPTLRGTGNTEAFF. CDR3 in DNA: TGTGCCAGCAGCCCCACCCTACGGGGAACTGGGAACACTGAAGCTTTCTTT.

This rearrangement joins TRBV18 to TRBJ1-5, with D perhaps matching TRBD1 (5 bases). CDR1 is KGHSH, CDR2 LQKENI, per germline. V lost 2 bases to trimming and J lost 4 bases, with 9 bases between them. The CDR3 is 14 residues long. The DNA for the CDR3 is TGTGCCAGCTCACCAGGGGGGACTAATCAGCCCCAGCATTTT. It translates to CASSPGGTNQPQHF.

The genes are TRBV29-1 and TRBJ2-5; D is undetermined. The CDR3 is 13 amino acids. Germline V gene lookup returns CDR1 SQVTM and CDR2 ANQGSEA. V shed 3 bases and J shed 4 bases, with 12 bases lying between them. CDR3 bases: TGCAGCGTTGATATATCCCTCGCAGAGACCCAGTACTTC. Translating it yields CSVDISLAETQYF.

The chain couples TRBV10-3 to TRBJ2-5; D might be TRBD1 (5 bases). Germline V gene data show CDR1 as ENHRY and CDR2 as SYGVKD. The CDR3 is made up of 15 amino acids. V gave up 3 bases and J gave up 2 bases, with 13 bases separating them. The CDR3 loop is CAISDGQTNQETQYF. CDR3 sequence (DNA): TGTGCCATCAGTGATGGACAAACGAATCAAGAGACCCAGTACTTC.

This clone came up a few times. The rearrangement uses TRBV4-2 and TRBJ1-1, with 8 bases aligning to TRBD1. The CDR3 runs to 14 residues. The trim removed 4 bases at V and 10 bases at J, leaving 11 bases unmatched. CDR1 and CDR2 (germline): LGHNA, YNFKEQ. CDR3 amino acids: CASSPTQGAPGAFF. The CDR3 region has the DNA TGTGCCAGCAGCCCCACTCAGGGGGCTCCGGGAGCTTTCTTT.

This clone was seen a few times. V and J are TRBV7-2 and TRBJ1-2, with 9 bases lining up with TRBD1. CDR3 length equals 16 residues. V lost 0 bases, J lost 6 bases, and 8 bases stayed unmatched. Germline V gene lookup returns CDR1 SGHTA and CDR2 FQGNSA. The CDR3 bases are TGTGCCAGCAGCTTAGCTACAGGGGGCGTAAATAATGGCTACACCTTC. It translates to CASSLATGGVNNGYTF.

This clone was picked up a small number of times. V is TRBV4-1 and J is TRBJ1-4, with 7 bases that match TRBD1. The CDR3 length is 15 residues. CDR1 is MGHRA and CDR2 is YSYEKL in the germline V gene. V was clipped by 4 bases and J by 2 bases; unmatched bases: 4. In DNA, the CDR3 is TGCGCCAGCAGCCTAACAGGGGCGACTAATGAAAAACTGTTTTTT. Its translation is CASSLTGATNEKLFF.

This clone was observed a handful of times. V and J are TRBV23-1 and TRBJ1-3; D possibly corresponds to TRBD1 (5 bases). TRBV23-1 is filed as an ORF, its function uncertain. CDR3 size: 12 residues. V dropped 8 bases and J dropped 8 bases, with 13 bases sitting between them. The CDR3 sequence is CASQGPEDTIYF. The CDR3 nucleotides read TGCGCCAGCCAGGGACCCGAGGACACCATATATTTT.

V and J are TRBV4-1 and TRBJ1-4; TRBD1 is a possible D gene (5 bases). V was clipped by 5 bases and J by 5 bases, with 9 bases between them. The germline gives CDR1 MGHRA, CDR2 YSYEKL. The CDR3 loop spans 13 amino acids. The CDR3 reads CASSDRGNEKLFF. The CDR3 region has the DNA TGCGCCAGCAGCGACCGGGGGAATGAAAAACTGTTTTTT.

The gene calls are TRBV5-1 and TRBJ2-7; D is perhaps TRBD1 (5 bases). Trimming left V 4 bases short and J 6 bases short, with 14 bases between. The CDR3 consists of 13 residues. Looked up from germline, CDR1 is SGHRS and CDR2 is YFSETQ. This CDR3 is CASSPGHSREQYF. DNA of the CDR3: TGCGCCAGCAGCCCAGGACATAGCCGCGAGCAGTACTTC.

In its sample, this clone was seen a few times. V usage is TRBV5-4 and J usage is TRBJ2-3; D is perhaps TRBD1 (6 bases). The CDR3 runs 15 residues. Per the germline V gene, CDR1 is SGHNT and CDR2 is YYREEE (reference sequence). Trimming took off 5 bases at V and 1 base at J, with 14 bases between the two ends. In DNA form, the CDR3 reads TGTGCCAGCAGGTCACAGGGATGGGGCACAGATACGCAGTATTTT. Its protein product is CASRSQGWGTDTQYF.

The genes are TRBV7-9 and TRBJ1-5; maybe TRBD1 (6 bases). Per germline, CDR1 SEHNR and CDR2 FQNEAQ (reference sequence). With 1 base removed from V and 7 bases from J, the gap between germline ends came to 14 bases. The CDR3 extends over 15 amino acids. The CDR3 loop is CASSLVGGANQPQHF. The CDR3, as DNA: TGTGCCAGCAGCTTAGTGGGGGGGGCGAACCAGCCCCAGCATTTT.

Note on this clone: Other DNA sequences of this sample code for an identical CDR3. In DNA form, the CDR3 reads TGTGCCAGCAGTTACTCGCGGGGAAGCTATGGCTACACCTTC. As protein: CASSYSRGSYGYTF. The chain links TRBV6-5 to TRBJ1-2; D call uncertain. The CDR3 extends over 14 amino acids. Germline V CDR1 and CDR2: MNHEY, SVGAGI. V shed 0 bases and J shed 4 bases, with 9 bases lying between them.

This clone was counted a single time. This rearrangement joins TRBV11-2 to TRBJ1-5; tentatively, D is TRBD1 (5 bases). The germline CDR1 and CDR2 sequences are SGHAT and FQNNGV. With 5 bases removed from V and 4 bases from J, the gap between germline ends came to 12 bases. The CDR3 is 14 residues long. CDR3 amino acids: CASSAGTVNQPQHF. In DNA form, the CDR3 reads TGTGCCAGCAGCGCCGGGACGGTGAATCAGCCCCAGCATTTT.

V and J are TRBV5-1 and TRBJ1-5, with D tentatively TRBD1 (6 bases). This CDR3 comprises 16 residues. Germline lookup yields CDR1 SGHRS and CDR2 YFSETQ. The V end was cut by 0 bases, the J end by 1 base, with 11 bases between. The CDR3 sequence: CASSLEGGVSNQPQHF. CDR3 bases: TGCGCCAGCAGCTTGGAAGGGGGGGTGAGCAATCAGCCCCAGCATTTT.

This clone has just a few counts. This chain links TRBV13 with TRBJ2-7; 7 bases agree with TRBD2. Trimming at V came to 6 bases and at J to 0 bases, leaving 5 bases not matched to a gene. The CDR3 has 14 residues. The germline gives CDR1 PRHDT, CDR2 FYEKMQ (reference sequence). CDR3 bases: TGTGCCAGCAGTTCCGGGGGGAGCTCCTACGAGCAGTACTTC. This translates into CASSSGGSSYEQYF. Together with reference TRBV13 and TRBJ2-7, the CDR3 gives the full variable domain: AAGVIQSPRHLIKEKRETATLKCYPIPRHDTVYWYQQGPGQDPQFLISFYEKMQSDKGSIPDRFSAQQFSDYHSELNMSSLELGDSALYFCASSSGGSSYEQYFGPGTRLTVT.

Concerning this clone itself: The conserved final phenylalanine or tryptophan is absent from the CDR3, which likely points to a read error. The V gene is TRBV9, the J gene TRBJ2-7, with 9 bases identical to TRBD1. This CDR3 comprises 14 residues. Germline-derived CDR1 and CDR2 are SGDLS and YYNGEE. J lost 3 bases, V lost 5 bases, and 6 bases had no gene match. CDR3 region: CASSAGQGNYEQYS. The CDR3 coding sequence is TGTGCCAGCAGTGCCGGACAGGGGAACTACGAGCAGTACTCC.

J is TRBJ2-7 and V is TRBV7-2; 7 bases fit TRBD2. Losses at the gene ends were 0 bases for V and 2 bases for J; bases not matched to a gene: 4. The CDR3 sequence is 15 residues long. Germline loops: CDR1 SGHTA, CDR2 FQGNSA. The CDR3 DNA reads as TGTGCCAGCAGCTTAGCGGGGGGGAGCACCTACGAGCAGTACTTC. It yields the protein CASSLAGGSTYEQYF.

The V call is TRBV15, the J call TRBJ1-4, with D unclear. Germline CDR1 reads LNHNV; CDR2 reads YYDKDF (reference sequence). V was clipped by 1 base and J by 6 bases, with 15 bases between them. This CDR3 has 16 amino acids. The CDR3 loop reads CATSRAGGQAHEKLFF. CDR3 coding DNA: TGTGCCACCAGCAGAGCTGGCGGGCAGGCACATGAAAAACTGTTTTTT. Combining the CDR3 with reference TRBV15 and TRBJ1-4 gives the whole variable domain DAMVIQNPRYQVTQFGKPVTLSCSQTLNHNVMYWYQQKSSQAPKLLFHYYDKDFNNEADTPDNFQSRRPNTSFCFLDIRSPGLGDTAMYLCATSRAGGQAHEKLFFGSGTQLSVL.

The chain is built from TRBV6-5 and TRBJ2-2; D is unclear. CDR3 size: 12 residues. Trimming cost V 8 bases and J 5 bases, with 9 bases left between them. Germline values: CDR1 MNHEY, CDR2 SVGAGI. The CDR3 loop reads CASCSGTGELFF. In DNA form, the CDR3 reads TGTGCCAGCTGTTCAGGAACCGGGGAGCTGTTTTTT.

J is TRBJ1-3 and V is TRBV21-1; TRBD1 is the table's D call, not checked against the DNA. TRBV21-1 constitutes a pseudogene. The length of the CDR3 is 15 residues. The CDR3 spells CASREQGEPGNTIYF. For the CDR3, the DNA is TGTGCCAGCAGGGAACAGGGGGAACCTGGAAACACCATATATTTT.